The 7 T cell receptor beta chains reported below all come from one sample, sequenced in a study of cytomegalovirus exposure and HLA in healthy donors. It was with 60 Vbeta and 13 Jbeta primers that the PCR ran. Sequencing was performed with immunoSEQ multiplex PCR; in TCRdb, only in-frame clones are kept and a portion is missing. Of approximately 100,000 clones detected, under 80% appear once; the ten largest clones hold roughly 8%. Sequences were obtained from PBMCs. These receptors were collected from a human donor in good health.

The chain combines TRBV9 with TRBJ1-6; no firm D call. V dropped 0 bases and J dropped 5 bases, with 9 bases sitting between them. Germline-derived CDR1 and CDR2 are SGDLS and YYNGEE. The CDR3 runs to 15 residues. The CDR3, as DNA: TGTGCCAGCAGCGTAGGGGCAGCTAATAATTCACCCCTCCACTTT. As protein: CASSVGAANNSPLHF.

J is TRBJ1-1 and V is TRBV19; D not resolved. The length of the CDR3 is 14 residues. CDR1 and CDR2 from the germline V gene are LNHDA and SQIVND (reference sequence). Trimming took off 3 bases at V and 4 bases at J, with 12 bases between the two ends. The DNA for the CDR3 is TGTGCCAGTAGTATGCTCCGAGTTGGCACTGAAGCTTTCTTT. Translated: CASSMLRVGTEAFF. Complete variable domain (other parts from reference TRBV19 and TRBJ1-1): DGGITQSPKYLFRKEGQNVTLSCEQNLNHDAMYWYRQDPGQGLRLIYYSQIVNDFQKGDIAEGYSVSREKKESFPLTVTSAQKNPTAFYLCASSMLRVGTEAFFGQGTRLTVV.

In this sample, this clone turned up a few times. The J gene is TRBJ1-1, the V gene TRBV4-2; D unresolved. Germline V gives CDR1 LGHNA, CDR2 YNFKEQ. V shed 0 bases and J shed 4 bases, with 6 bases lying between them. The CDR3 sequence is 13 residues long. The CDR3 coding sequence is TGTGCCAGCAGCCAAGAATCCCGCACTGAAGCTTTCTTT. Translating gives CASSQESRTEAFF.

V usage is TRBV5-1 and J usage is TRBJ2-7, with D hard to call. The CDR3 loop spans 16 amino acids. Germline-derived CDR1 and CDR2 are SGHRS and YFSETQ. Between the trimmed V and J ends, which lost 0 bases and 1 base, there was a span of 14 bases. The chain's CDR3 is CASSLEGQVGSYEQYF. The DNA of the CDR3 is TGCGCCAGCAGCTTGGAAGGTCAGGTGGGTTCCTACGAGCAGTACTTC.

CDR3 residues: CASSHEGVTQFF. CDR3 in DNA: TGCGCCAGCAGCCACGAGGGAGTTACGCAGTTCTTC. The chain has TRBV5-1 and TRBJ2-1; D possibly corresponds to TRBD2 (5 bases). The CDR3 is made up of 12 amino acids. CDR1 is SGHRS, CDR2 YFSETQ, per germline. The germline V and J ends were trimmed by 4 bases and 12 bases, with 14 bases remaining between them.

The V and J genes are TRBV6-4 and TRBJ2-3, with 9 positions matching TRBD1. Unmatched junction bases numbered 4, after V lost 4 bases and J lost 5 bases. Germline CDR1 and CDR2: MRHNA and SNTAGT. This CDR3 comprises 14 residues. CDR3 protein: CASSAGQGIDTQYF. CDR3 nucleotides: TGTGCCAGCAGTGCCGGACAGGGGATAGATACGCAGTATTTT.

This clone has just a few counts. The rearrangement joins TRBV2 to TRBJ1-4; TRBD1 matches at 9 bases. Germline V gene data show CDR1 as SNHLY and CDR2 as FYNNEI. This CDR3 region has 13 residues. V was clipped by 11 bases and J by 6 bases; unmatched bases: 7. The CDR3 sequence is CACSGTGYEKLFF. The CDR3 DNA follows: TGTGCCTGCTCCGGGACAGGGTATGAAAAACTGTTTTTT.